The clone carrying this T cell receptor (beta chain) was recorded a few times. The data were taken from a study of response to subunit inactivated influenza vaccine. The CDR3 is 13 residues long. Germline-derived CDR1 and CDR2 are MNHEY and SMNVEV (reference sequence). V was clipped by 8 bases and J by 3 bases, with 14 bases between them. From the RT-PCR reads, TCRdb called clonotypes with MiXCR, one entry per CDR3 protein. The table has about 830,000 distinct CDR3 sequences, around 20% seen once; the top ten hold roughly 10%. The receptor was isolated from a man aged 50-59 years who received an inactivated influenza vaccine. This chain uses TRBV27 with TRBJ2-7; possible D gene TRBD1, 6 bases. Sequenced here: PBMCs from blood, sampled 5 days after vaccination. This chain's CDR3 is CASQDSLGYEQYF. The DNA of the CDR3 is TGTGCCAGCCAGGACAGTCTGGGCTACGAGCAGTACTTC.